Listed below are T cell receptor beta chains from one sample, sequenced in a study of T cells expressing NK-cell markers. TCRdb re-called the 5' RACE reads and shows each CDR3 protein once, DNA omitted. The sample features 550,000 or so distinct CDR3 sequences, with roughly 3.6% in its top ten. Source material: blood T cells: a sorted CD56 or NKG2C T cell subset, CD4+ or CD8+ T cells, or bulk PBMC T cells (not recorded which). Source of these receptors: a man aged 18-30 years in good health. The CDR3 runs from the conserved cysteine through the conserved F or W. The order of the fields is J gene, V gene, CDR3 protein.

TRBJ2-1,TRBV28,CASARGGPYNEQFF
TRBJ1-6,TRBV10-3,CAIKAAQDNSPLHF
TRBJ2-5,TRBV5-1,CASRIPADNQETQYF
TRBJ2-2,TRBV7-6,CASSLAGIKLGTGELFF
TRBJ2-3,TRBV7-2,CASSDHRALTDTQYF
TRBJ2-7,TRBV28,CASSFDSEQYF
TRBJ2-5,TRBV6-1,CASSPVGTEETQYF
TRBJ2-2,TRBV7-6,CASSSRVGHETNTGELFF
TRBJ1-2,TRBV7-8,CASSLAATGRANYGYTF
TRBJ2-1,TRBV6-1,CASGAPRASYNEQFF
TRBJ1-1,TRBV6-2/TRBV6-3,CASSYHKGQGAEAFF
TRBJ2-7,TRBV20-1,CSARDIRIGTYEQYF
TRBJ2-2,TRBV5-4,CASSPTRIQDPIRELFF
TRBJ2-1,TRBV12-3/TRBV12-4,CASRPTSGHRLGSYNEQFF
TRBJ2-2,TRBV10-3,CAISLDSVAGELFF
TRBJ2-3,TRBV2,CASSILAGASDTQYF
TRBJ2-1,TRBV12-3/TRBV12-4,CASSLAGSYRDEQFF
TRBJ2-7,TRBV18,CASSPQGSYLSYEQYF
TRBJ2-2,TRBV9,CASSRSPIRVSGELFF
TRBJ2-2,TRBV7-8,CASSLDRGRNGELFF
TRBJ2-3,TRBV5-1,CASSSDRGPPFLRTDTQYF
TRBJ2-3,TRBV9,CASSAGNNGLAADTQYF
TRBJ2-2,TRBV24-1,CATSDPDTWNTGELFF
TRBJ1-5,TRBV7-2,CASSLAPKKGQPQHF
TRBJ2-3,TRBV5-6,CASSLSSGEQYF
TRBJ2-3,TRBV7-6,CASSRLSASGSYGTDTQYF
TRBJ2-1,TRBV25-1,CASSEYRLNNEQFF
TRBJ2-6,TRBV21-1,CASSIRPGARANVLTF
TRBJ2-1,TRBV9,CASSVYSGRPNNEQFF
TRBJ2-1,TRBV7-9,CASTALPANEQFF
TRBJ2-1,TRBV7-9,CASSLLGSASGRPGDEQFF
TRBJ1-5,TRBV27,CASSLSGPGPQHF
TRBJ2-3,TRBV4-3,CASSQVKIAGGSDTQYF
TRBJ2-1,TRBV27,CASSLLTRHNEQFF
TRBJ2-7,TRBV5-6,CASSFGGTASYEQYF
TRBJ2-1,TRBV7-3,CASSLSSGGYNEQFF
TRBJ2-1,TRBV4-3,CASSQTTYNEQFF
TRBJ2-1,TRBV4-1,CASSQGDSGRISYNEQFF
TRBJ2-4,TRBV20-1,CSAAPQGTRVFSPIQYF
TRBJ2-1,TRBV2,CAIYSGNYNEQFF
TRBJ2-2,TRBV11-3,CASSLVVPGSGNTGELFF
TRBJ1-1,TRBV20-1,CSASGAVKAFF
TRBJ1-5,TRBV20-1,CSARTGPLRAQHF
TRBJ2-5,TRBV20-1,CSARTSGSVSETQYF
TRBJ2-2,TRBV29-1,CSGQGSYTGELFF
TRBJ2-2,TRBV7-3,CASKDLSGELFF
TRBJ2-3,TRBV12-3/TRBV12-4,CASSFGGMEDTQYF
TRBJ2-5,TRBV12-3/TRBV12-4,CASSGGVIQYF
TRBJ2-5,TRBV5-1,CASSSFGGKGKETQYF
TRBJ1-2,TRBV6-1,CASSDRGTSGYTF
TRBJ2-1,TRBV4-1,CASSREARSYNEQFF
TRBJ2-7,TRBV10-3,CAIRGGLAGISYEQYF
TRBJ2-1,TRBV7-8,CASSPTQTSGSYEQFF
TRBJ2-5,TRBV7-6,CASSLASTQRSTQYF
TRBJ2-1,TRBV7-6,CASSLVRSGRTNNEQFF
TRBJ2-1,TRBV4-2,CASKRDSSYNEQFF
TRBJ2-3,TRBV12-3/TRBV12-4,CASSWNFNTDTQYF
TRBJ2-5,TRBV7-9,CASSQGGEPYF